These 26 T cell receptor beta chains were all obtained from the same sample, sequenced in a study of blood T cell repertoires in COVID-19. Profiling relied on immunoSEQ multiplex PCR, and the TCRdb table lists in-frame clones only, not all of them. The data show approximately 110,000 clones, just over 85% seen once. The sample comprised peripheral blood. The receptors were gathered from a woman aged 50 to 60 with active or convalescent COVID-19.

The rearrangement uses TRBV5-4 and TRBJ2-2; the D gene is possibly TRBD2 (6 bases). This CDR3 is built from 13 residues. V was shortened by 7 bases and J by 5 bases, with 12 bases between the two germline ends. CDR1 is SGHNT, CDR2 YYREEE, per germline (reference sequence). CDR3 loop: CASPLLATGELFF. For the CDR3, the DNA is TGTGCCAGCCCCCTTCTAGCGACCGGGGAGCTGTTTTTT. The variable domain in full, completed from reference TRBV5-4 and TRBJ2-2, reads ETGVTQSPTHLIKTRGQQVTLRCSSQSGHNTVSWYQQALGQGPQFIFQYYREEENGRGNFPPRFSGLQFPNYSSELNVNALELDDSALYLCASPLLATGELFFGEGSRLTVL.

V and J are TRBV9 and TRBJ1-1, with 7 bases matching TRBD1. Germline V CDR1 and CDR2: SGDLS, YYNGEE. The CDR3 loop spans 15 amino acids. Trimming took 1 base from V and 1 from J; bases not matched to a gene: 4. CDR3 coding DNA: TGTGCCAGCAGCGTATCGGACAGGCCGAACACTGAAGCTTTCTTT. Amino acid sequence: CASSVSDRPNTEAFF.

The chain links TRBV5-6 to TRBJ1-2; D remains unclear. V was shortened by 3 bases and J by 8 bases, with 17 bases between the two germline ends. The CDR3 sequence is 14 residues long. Germline V gene lookup returns CDR1 SGHDT and CDR2 YYEEEE. The CDR3 reads CASSSMRSSGGYTF. CDR3 in DNA: TGTGCCAGCAGCTCCATGAGGTCGAGTGGCGGCTACACCTTC. Drawing the rest from reference TRBV5-6 and TRBJ1-2, the complete variable domain is DAGVTQSPTHLIKTRGQQVTLRCSPKSGHDTVSWYQQALGQGPQFIFQYYEEEERQRGNFPDRFSGHQFPNYSSELNVNALLLGDSALYLCASSSMRSSGGYTFGSGTRLTVV.

The chain uses TRBV4-3 and TRBJ2-7; TRBD1 matches at 8 bases. V trimming: 1 base; J trimming: 0 bases; junction bases outside the gene matches: 11. The CDR3 extends over 18 amino acids. Germline V gene lookup returns CDR1 LGHNA and CDR2 YSLEER. CDR3 region: CASSQASAAGGASYEQYF. For the CDR3, the DNA is TGCGCCAGCAGCCAAGCTAGCGCGGCAGGGGGCGCCTCCTACGAGCAGTACTTC.

This clone was counted only a few times. V is TRBV19 and J is TRBJ2-7; D is perhaps TRBD1 (6 bases). The V end lost 3 bases, the J end lost 2 bases, and 14 bases lay between the germline ends. This CDR3 spans 15 amino acids. Germline V gene lookup returns CDR1 LNHDA and CDR2 SQIVND (reference sequence). In DNA, the CDR3 is TGTGCCAGTAGTATCTCTTTGACAGGCCCCTACGAGCAGTACTTC. Amino acid sequence: CASSISLTGPYEQYF. The variable domain in full, completed from reference TRBV19 and TRBJ2-7, reads DGGITQSPKYLFRKEGQNVTLSCEQNLNHDAMYWYRQDPGQGLRLIYYSQIVNDFQKGDIAEGYSVSREKKESFPLTVTSAQKNPTAFYLCASSISLTGPYEQYFGPGTRLTVT.

The chain employs TRBV28 and TRBJ1-2; 11 nucleotides line up with TRBD1. The CDR3 spans 15 residues. Germline values: CDR1 MDHEN, CDR2 SYDVKM. Trimming took 3 bases from V and 7 from J; bases not matched to a gene: 7. CDR3 loop: CASSFAGQGVRGYTF. As DNA, the CDR3 is TGTGCCAGCAGTTTCGCGGGACAGGGGGTTCGTGGCTACACCTTC.

The chain has TRBV19 and TRBJ2-1, with TRBD2 identical over 12 bases. V lost 4 bases and J lost 4; bases outside the gene matches: 2. The CDR3 runs 15 residues. Germline CDR1 is LNHDA and CDR2 is SQIVND (reference sequence). This chain's CDR3 is CASSRLAGAYNEQFF. Here the CDR3 DNA reads TGTGCCAGTAGTAGACTAGCGGGAGCGTACAATGAGCAGTTCTTC.

The chain recombines TRBV10-3 with TRBJ2-5; TRBD2 aligns across 11 bases. The germline V gene encodes CDR1 ENHRY and CDR2 SYGVKD. The J segment lost 2 bases and the V segment lost 6 bases, leaving 5 bases of the junction unmatched. The CDR3 covers 15 residues. This CDR3 is CAIRRTSGSQETQYF. The CDR3 DNA reads TGTGCCATCAGGAGGACTAGCGGGTCACAAGAGACCCAGTACTTC.

The chain is built from TRBV19 and TRBJ1-4; D possibly corresponds to TRBD1 (6 bases). CDR3 length equals 16 residues. Germline CDR1 LNHDA, CDR2 SQIVND (reference sequence). The germline V and J ends were trimmed by 5 bases and 7 bases, with 20 bases remaining between them. CDR3 sequence: CASSLFWTVKGEKLFF. The DNA for the CDR3 is TGTGCCAGTAGTCTTTTCTGGACAGTTAAAGGTGAAAAACTGTTTTTT.

This sequence joins TRBV15 and TRBJ2-1; TRBD2 agrees at 8 bases. V trimming: 0 bases; J trimming: 2 bases; junction bases outside the gene matches: 3. The CDR3 loop spans 16 amino acids. Germline V gives CDR1 LNHNV, CDR2 YYDKDF (reference sequence). DNA of the CDR3: TGTGCCACCAGCAGAGAAACGGGAGGGACCTACAATGAGCAGTTCTTC. Translated: CATSRETGGTYNEQFF. The full variable domain, its missing parts supplied by reference TRBV15 and TRBJ2-1, is DAMVIQNPRYQVTQFGKPVTLSCSQTLNHNVMYWYQQKSSQAPKLLFHYYDKDFNNEADTPDNFQSRRPNTSFCFLDIRSPGLGDTAMYLCATSRETGGTYNEQFFGPGTRLTVL.

The rearrangement joins TRBV28 to TRBJ1-2, with D possibly TRBD1 on 5 matching bases. Germline CDR1 MDHEN, CDR2 SYDVKM. Trimming took off 6 bases at V and 4 bases at J, with 21 bases between the two ends. This CDR3 has 16 amino acids. CDR3: CASRSPGQNELYGYTF. CDR3 nucleotides: TGTGCCAGCAGAAGCCCTGGACAAAACGAACTCTATGGCTACACCTTC.

The chain couples TRBV18 to TRBJ2-5, with D maybe TRBD1 (5 bases). Germline CDR1 is KGHSH and CDR2 is LQKENI. The V gene lost 6 bases and the J gene lost 1 base, with 12 bases spanning the gap. This CDR3 spans 14 amino acids. The CDR3 nucleotides are TGTGCCAGCTCCCAAGACAGTCGCCAAGAGACCCAGTACTTC. This codes for CASSQDSRQETQYF. The entire variable domain, with the rest obtained from reference TRBV18 and TRBJ2-5, is as follows: NAGVMQNPRHLVRRRGQEARLRCSPMKGHSHVYWYRQLPEEGLKFMVYLQKENIIDESGMPKERFSAEFPKEGPSILRIQQVVRGDSAAYFCASSQDSRQETQYFGPGTRLLVL.

This chain uses TRBV5-1 with TRBJ2-2; TRBD2 matches 7 bases. V shed 2 bases and J 1 base; nucleotides not matched to a gene: 2. Germline V gene lookup returns CDR1 SGHRS and CDR2 YFSETQ. The CDR3 is 15 residues long. CDR3 nucleotides: TGCGCCAGCAGCTTTCCTAGCGGGAACACCGGGGAGCTGTTTTTT. Translating it yields CASSFPSGNTGELFF.

Only one count was recorded for this clone. V and J are TRBV4-3 and TRBJ1-1; a possible D gene is TRBD1 (6 bases). The CDR3 is made up of 14 amino acids. Germline V gives CDR1 LGHNA, CDR2 YSLEER. With 0 bases removed from V and 5 bases from J, the gap between germline ends came to 10 bases. In DNA, the CDR3 is TGCGCCAGCAGCCAAGACTTGGACAGAACTGAAGCTTTCTTT. Residues: CASSQDLDRTEAFF.

The rearrangement links TRBV7-9 to TRBJ1-1, with TRBD1 as a possible D gene (6 bases). The CDR3 is 14 residues long. Germline lookup yields CDR1 SEHNR and CDR2 FQNEAQ (reference sequence). V was shortened by 5 bases and J by 1 base, with 11 bases between the two germline ends. The CDR3 spells CASSVAGANTEAFF. CDR3 nucleotides: TGTGCCAGCAGCGTCGCAGGGGCGAACACTGAAGCTTTCTTT.

This sequence joins TRBV4-2 and TRBJ1-5; D not resolved. CDR3 length: 17 amino acids. V lost 4 bases to trimming and J lost 4 bases, with 20 bases between them. CDR1 is LGHNA, CDR2 YNFKEQ, per germline. DNA of the CDR3: TGTGCCAGCAGCCCTCATACCGAGGCCACGCTTAATCAGCCCCAGCATTTT. This encodes CASSPHTEATLNQPQHF.

The chain links TRBV4-1 to TRBJ2-1; TRBD1 agrees at 8 bases. The V segment lost 0 bases and the J segment 9 bases; nucleotides outside the gene matches: 7. The CDR3 extends over 15 amino acids. The germline V gene has CDR1 MGHRA and CDR2 YSYEKL. In DNA form, the CDR3 reads TGCGCCAGCAGCCAAGATTTGAACAGGGGGTCTGAGCAGTTCTTC. It encodes CASSQDLNRGSEQFF.

The V and J genes are TRBV29-1 and TRBJ2-1, with 10 bases aligning to TRBD2. Per the germline V gene, CDR1 is SQVTM and CDR2 is ANQGSEA. V shed 4 bases and J 0 bases; nucleotides not matched to a gene: 21. The CDR3 is made up of 21 amino acids. The CDR3 spells CSVVLRGLAANLHVSYNEQFF. CDR3 DNA sequence: TGCAGCGTTGTATTGCGCGGACTAGCGGCTAACCTACATGTCTCCTACAATGAGCAGTTCTTC.

V gene TRBV3-1 (or the pseudogene TRBV3-2) combines with J gene TRBJ2-7; TRBD1 matches 9 bases. Trimming removed 1 base from V and 10 bases from J; junction bases left unmatched: 11. CDR3 size: 15 residues. Per the germline V gene, CDR1 is LGHDT and CDR2 is YNNKEL (reference sequence). CDR3 amino acids: CASSQVGGQGLGQYF. For the CDR3, the DNA is TGTGCCAGCAGCCAAGTGGGCGGACAGGGGCTTGGACAGTACTTC.

This chain links TRBV27 with TRBJ1-1; 7 bases are a match to TRBD1. Germline-derived CDR1 and CDR2 are MNHEY and SMNVEV (reference sequence). Trimming removed 8 bases from V and 1 base from J; junction bases left unmatched: 7. This CDR3 is built from 14 residues. The CDR3 loop is CASGRTGQNTEAFF. In nucleotides, the CDR3 is TGTGCCAGCGGAAGGACAGGCCAGAACACTGAAGCTTTCTTT.

The V gene is TRBV5-6, the J gene TRBJ2-1; 7 nucleotides agree with TRBD1. CDR1 is SGHDT, CDR2 YYEEEE, per germline. The junction had 3 bases not matched to a gene; V was cut back by 1 base and J by 11 bases. This CDR3 is built from 12 residues. CDR3 in DNA: TGTGCCAGCAGCTTGAAGGGGGCAAAGCAGTTCTTC. It codes for CASSLKGAKQFF.

The chain uses TRBV27 and TRBJ2-2; D remains unclear. Trimming shortened V by 2 bases and J by 6 bases, and 4 bases separated the two germline ends. This CDR3 spans 12 amino acids. Germline V CDR1 and CDR2: MNHEY, SMNVEV (reference sequence). The DNA of the CDR3 is TGTGCCAGCAGTTTAGGCCCCGGGGAGCTGTTTTTT. Its translation is CASSLGPGELFF.

V and J are TRBV25-1 and TRBJ2-1, with a tentative D call TRBD2 (6 bases). Trimming shortened V by 8 bases and J by 6 bases, and 20 bases separated the two germline ends. From germline, CDR1 is MGHDK and CDR2 SYGVNS. CDR3 size: 15 residues. CDR3 coding DNA: TGTGCCAGCGCACCCTGGGGGGAGGTCGGCAATGAGCAGTTCTTC. Its protein is CASAPWGEVGNEQFF.

The chain recombines TRBV28 with TRBJ1-5; no clear D gene. The CDR3 is made up of 12 amino acids. Trimming took off 2 bases at V and 4 bases at J, with 3 bases between the two ends. Germline lookup yields CDR1 MDHEN and CDR2 SYDVKM. This CDR3 reads CASSLENQPQHF. CDR3 DNA: TGTGCCAGCAGTTTAGAGAATCAGCCCCAGCATTTT.

This chain connects TRBV2 to TRBJ2-5; TRBD1 might be the D (6 bases). The CDR3 covers 14 residues. V gave up 6 bases and J gave up 2 bases, with 13 bases separating them. Germline V CDR1 and CDR2: SNHLY, FYNNEI. For the CDR3, the DNA is TGTGCCAGCAGCAGGAACAGGGCTCAAGAGACCCAGTACTTC. The encoded protein is CASSRNRAQETQYF. The full variable domain, in which reference TRBV2 and TRBJ2-5 provide the parts outside the CDR3, is EPEVTQTPSHQVTQMGQEVILRCVPISNHLYFYWYRQILGQKVEFLVSFYNNEISEKSEIFDDQFSVERPDGSNFTLKIRSTKLEDSAMYFCASSRNRAQETQYFGPGTRLLVL.

The V and J genes are TRBV29-1 and TRBJ1-4; D gene ambiguous. The CDR3 consists of 14 residues. Germline CDR1 SQVTM, CDR2 ANQGSEA. Trimming took 4 bases from V and 7 from J, leaving 16 bases between them. CDR3 DNA sequence: TGCAGCGTTGTTCGCGGGGTCGGAGGTGAAAAACTGTTTTTT. Translating it yields CSVVRGVGGEKLFF.